This T cell receptor beta chain was captured in a study of patients and donors after allogeneic stem cell transplantation. Unmatched junction bases numbered 12, after V lost 7 bases and J lost 2 bases. This CDR3 region has 17 residues. Via MiXCR, TCRdb re-called the RT-PCR reads, giving one row per CDR3 protein. The data hold over 150,000 distinct CDR3 sequences, with 35% to 50% observed a single time. The sample consisted of blood, either unsorted or a sorted T cell fraction (not recorded which). V gene TRBV12-3 or TRBV12-4 combines with J gene TRBJ2-3; 10 bases align to TRBD2. This receptor was obtained from a human donor who was either an allogeneic HSCT recipient or a stem cell or donor lymphocyte infusion donor (not recorded which). It is not recorded whose cells these are; they may come from a transplant donor. The CDR3 DNA is TGTGCCAGCACTCAGCCCAGACTAGCGGGTCACACAGATACGCAGTATTTT. This translates into CASTQPRLAGHTDTQYF.